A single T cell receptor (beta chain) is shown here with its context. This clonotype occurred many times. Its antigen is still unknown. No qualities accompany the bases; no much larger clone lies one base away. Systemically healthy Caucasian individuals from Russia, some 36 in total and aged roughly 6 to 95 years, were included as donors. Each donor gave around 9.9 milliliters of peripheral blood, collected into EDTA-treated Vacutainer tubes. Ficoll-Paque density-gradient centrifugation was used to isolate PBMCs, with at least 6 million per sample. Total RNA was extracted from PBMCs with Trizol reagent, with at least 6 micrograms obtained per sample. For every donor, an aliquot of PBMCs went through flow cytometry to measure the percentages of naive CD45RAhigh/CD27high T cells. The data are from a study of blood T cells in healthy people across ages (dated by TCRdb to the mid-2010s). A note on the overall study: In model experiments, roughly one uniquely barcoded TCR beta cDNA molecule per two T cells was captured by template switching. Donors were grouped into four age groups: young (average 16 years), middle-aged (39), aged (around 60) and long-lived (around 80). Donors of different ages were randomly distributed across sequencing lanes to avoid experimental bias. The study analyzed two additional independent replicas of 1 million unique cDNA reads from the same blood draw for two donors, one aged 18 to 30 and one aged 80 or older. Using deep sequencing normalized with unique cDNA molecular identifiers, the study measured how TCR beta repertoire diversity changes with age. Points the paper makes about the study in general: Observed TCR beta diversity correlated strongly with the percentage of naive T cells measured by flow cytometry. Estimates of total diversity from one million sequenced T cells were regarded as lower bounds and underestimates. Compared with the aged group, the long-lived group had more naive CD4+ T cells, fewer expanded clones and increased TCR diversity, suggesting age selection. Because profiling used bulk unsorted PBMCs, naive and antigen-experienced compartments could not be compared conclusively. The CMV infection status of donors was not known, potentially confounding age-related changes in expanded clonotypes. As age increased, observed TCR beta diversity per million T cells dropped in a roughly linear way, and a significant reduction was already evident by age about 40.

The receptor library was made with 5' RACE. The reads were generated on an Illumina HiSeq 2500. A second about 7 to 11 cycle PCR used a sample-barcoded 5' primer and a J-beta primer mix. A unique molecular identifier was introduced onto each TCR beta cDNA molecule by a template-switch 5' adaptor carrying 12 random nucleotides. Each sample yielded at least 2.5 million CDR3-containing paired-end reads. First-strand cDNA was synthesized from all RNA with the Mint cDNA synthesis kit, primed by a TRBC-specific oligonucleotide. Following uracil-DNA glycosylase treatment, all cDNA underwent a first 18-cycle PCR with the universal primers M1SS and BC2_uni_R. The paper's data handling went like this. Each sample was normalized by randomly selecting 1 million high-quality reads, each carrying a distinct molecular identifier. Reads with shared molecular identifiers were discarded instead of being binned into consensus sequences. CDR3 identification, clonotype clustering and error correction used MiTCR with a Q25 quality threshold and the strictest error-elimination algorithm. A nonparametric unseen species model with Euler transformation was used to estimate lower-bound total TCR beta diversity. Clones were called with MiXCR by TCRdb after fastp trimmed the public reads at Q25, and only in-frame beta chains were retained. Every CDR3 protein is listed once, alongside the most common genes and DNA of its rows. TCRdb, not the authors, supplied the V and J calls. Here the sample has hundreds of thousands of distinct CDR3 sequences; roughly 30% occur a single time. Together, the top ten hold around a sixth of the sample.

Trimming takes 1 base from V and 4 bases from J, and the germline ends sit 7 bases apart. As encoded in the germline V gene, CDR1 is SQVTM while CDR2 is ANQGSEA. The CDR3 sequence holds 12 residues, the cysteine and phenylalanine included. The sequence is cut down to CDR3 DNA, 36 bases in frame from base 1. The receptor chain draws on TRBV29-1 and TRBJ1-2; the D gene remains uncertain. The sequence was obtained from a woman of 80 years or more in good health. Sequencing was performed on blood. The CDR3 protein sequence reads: CSVEVNSYGYTF. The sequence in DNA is TGCAGCGTTGAAGTGAATAGCTATGGCTACACCTTC.